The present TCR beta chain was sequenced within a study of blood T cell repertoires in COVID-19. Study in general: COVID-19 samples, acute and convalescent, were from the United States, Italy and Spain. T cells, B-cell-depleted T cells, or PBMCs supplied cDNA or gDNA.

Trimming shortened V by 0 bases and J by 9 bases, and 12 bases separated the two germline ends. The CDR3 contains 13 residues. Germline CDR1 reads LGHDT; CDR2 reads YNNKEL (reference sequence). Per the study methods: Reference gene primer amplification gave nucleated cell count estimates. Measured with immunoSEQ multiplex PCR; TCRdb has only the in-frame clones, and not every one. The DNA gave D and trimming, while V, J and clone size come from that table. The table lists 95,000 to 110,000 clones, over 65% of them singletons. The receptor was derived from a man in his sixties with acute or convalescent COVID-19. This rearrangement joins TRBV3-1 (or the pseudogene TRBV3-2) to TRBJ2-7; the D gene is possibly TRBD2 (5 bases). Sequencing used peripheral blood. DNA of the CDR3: TGTGCCAGCAGCCAAGATTCGGGATGGGGGCAGTACTTC. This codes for CASSQDSGWGQYF.